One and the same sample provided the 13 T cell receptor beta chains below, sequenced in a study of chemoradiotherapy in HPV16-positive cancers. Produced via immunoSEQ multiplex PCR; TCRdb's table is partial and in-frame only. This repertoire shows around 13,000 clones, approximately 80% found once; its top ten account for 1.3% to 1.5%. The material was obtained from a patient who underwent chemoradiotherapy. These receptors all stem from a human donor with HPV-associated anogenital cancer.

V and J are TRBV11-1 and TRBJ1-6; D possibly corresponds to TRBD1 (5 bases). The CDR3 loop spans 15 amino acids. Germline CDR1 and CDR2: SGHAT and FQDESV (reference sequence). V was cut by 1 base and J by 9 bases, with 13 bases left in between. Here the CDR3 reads CASSLVPGAGSPLHF. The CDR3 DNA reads TGTGCCAGCAGCTTAGTTCCTGGGGCCGGTTCACCCCTCCACTTT.

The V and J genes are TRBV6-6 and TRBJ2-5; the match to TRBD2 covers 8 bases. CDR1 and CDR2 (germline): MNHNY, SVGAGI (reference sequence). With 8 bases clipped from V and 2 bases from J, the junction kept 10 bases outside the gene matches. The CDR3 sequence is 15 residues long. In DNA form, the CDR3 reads TGTGCCAGCGGAGGGAACGGGGGGGGACAAGAGACCCAGTACTTC. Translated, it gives CASGGNGGGQETQYF.

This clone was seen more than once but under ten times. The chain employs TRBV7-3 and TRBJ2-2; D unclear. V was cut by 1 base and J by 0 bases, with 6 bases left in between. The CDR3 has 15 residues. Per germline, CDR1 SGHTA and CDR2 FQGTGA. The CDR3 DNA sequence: TGTGCCAGCAGCTTAAGCACCGCGAACACCGGGGAGCTGTTTTTT. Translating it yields CASSLSTANTGELFF.

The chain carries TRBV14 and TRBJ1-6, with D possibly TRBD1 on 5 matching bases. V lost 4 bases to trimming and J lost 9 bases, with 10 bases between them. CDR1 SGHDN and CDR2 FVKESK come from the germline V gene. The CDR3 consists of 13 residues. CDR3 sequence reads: CASSPHGGSPLHF. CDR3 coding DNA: TGTGCCAGCAGCCCGCACGGGGGTTCACCCCTCCACTTT.

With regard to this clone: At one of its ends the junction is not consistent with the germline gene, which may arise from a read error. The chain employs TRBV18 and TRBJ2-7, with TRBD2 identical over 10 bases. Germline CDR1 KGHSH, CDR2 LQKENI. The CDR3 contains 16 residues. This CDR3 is CASSPPLAGGSLSPSF. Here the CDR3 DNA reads TGTGCCAGCTCACCCCCGTTAGCGGGGGGCTCTCTGTCCCCTAGCTTC.

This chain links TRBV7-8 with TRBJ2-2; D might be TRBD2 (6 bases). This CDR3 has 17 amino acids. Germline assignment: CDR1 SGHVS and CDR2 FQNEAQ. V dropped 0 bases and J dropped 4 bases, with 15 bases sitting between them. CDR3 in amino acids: CASSLAIAGGSTGELFF. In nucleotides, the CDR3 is TGTGCCAGCAGCTTAGCGATAGCTGGGGGGAGCACCGGGGAGCTGTTTTTT.

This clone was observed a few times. The CDR3 is CASSPRPDPREQYF. The CDR3 nucleotides are TGTGCCAGCAGCCCCCGACCGGATCCCCGCGAGCAGTACTTC. This chain joins TRBV7-9 and TRBJ2-7, with D uncertain. V lost 5 bases and J lost 6, with 17 bases in between. This CDR3 has 14 amino acids. CDR1 is SEHNR and CDR2 is FQNEAQ in the germline V gene (reference sequence).

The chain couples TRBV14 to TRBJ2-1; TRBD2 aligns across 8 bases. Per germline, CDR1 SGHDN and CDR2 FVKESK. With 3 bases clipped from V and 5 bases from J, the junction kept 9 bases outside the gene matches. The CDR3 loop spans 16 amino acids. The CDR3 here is CASSQTLTGGDNEQFF. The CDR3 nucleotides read TGTGCCAGCAGCCAGACCCTAACGGGGGGGGACAATGAGCAGTTCTTC.

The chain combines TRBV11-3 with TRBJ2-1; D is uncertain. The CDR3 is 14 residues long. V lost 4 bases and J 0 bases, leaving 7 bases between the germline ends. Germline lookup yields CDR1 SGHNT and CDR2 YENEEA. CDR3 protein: CASSSTSSYNEQFF. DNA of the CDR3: TGTGCCAGCAGCTCAACCAGCTCCTACAATGAGCAGTTCTTC.

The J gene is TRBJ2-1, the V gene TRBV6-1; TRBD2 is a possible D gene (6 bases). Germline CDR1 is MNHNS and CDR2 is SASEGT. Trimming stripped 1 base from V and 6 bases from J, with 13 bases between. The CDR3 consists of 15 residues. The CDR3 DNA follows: TGTGCCAGCAGTGAAGAGGGGACTGGCTTCAATGAGCAGTTCTTC. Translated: CASSEEGTGFNEQFF.

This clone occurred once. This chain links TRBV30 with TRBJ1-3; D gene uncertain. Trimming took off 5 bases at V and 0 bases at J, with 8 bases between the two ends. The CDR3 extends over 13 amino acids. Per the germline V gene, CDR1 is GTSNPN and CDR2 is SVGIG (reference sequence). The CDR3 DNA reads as TGTGCCTGGTCAGCGAACTCTGGAAACACCATATATTTT. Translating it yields CAWSANSGNTIYF.

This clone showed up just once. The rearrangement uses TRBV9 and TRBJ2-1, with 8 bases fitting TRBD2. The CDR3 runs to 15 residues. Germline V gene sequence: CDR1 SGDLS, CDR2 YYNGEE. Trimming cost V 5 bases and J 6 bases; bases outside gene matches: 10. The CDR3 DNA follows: TGTGCCAGCAGTGCCGACGGGGGGGCCGGCAATGAGCAGTTCTTC. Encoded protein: CASSADGGAGNEQFF.

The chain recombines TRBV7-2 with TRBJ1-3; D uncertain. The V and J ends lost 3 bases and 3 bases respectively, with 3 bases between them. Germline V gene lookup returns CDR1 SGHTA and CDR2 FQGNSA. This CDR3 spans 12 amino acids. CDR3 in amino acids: CASSLVGNTIYF. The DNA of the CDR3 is TGTGCCAGCAGCTTGGTTGGAAACACCATATATTTT.